Listed below are T cell receptor beta chains from one sample, sequenced in a study of blood T cell repertoires in COVID-19. Sequencing was performed with immunoSEQ multiplex PCR; in TCRdb, only in-frame clones are kept and a portion is missing. This sample has about 78,000 clones, with about 89% found just once. Sequencing was carried out using peripheral blood. Receptor source: a man aged 50 or older with active or convalescent COVID-19. Each CDR3 is given with its conserved first and last residue. A D gene is named only where the DNA matches it firmly. Size is stated for part of the rows, as once, few or many counts, or as a class when the clone is expanded.

TRBD1 | . | TRBJ1-2 | 15 | TRBV4-3 | TGCGCCAGCAGCCAAGGTTTCGGGACAGTTTATGGCTACACCTTC | CASSQGFGTVYGYTF
TRBD2 | once | TRBJ2-7 | 16 | TRBV7-2 | TGTGCCAGCAGCTATAAGACTAGCGGGGGCACCTACGAGCAGTACTTC | CASSYKTSGGTYEQYF
. | few | TRBJ1-2 | 15 | TRBV4-3 | TGCGCCAGCAGCCAAGAGACAGGTGCCAACTATGGCTACACCTTC | CASSQETGANYGYTF
TRBD2 | . | TRBJ2-3 | 19 | TRBV7-9 | TGTGCCAGCAGCCCGCCGTGGACTAGCGTGAGGTTGGGCACAGATACGCAGTATTTT | CASSPPWTSVRLGTDTQYF
TRBD1 | . | TRBJ2-5 | 17 | TRBV20-1 | TGCAGTGCTAGTCCCCCTGTGGGACAGAAGATCCAAGAGACCCAGTACTTC | CSASPPVGQKIQETQYF
. | . | TRBJ2-5 | 14 | TRBV5-4 | TGTGCCAGCAGCTTGTATGCCAGGGGAGAGACCCAGTACTTC | CASSLYARGETQYF
TRBD1 | . | TRBJ1-3 | 16 | TRBV18 | TGTGCCAGCTCACCACGGACAGGGGGCCCTGGAAACACCATATATTTT | CASSPRTGGPGNTIYF
TRBD2 | . | TRBJ2-3 | 16 | TRBV11-3 | TGTGCCAGCAGCTCTCTTGGGAGCGGGGGGCCAGATACGCAGTATTTT | CASSSLGSGGPDTQYF
. | . | TRBJ1-2 | 14 | TRBV7-2 | TGTGCCAGCAGCTCCCGGCAGGGGAACTATGGCTACACCTTC | CASSSRQGNYGYTF
. | . | TRBJ2-5 | 18 | TRBV4-2 | TGTGCCAGCAGCCAAGTTTCCCCTGGACAGGATGGGGGGGAGACCCAGTACTTC | CASSQVSPGQDGGETQYF
. | . | TRBJ2-3 | 13 | TRBV29-1 | TGCAGCCCTAAGGCACAGGGCGTAGATACGCAGTATTTT | CSPKAQGVDTQYF
. | . | TRBJ2-5 | 14 | TRBV11-2 | TGTGCCAGCAGCCTTACTTTAAACGAAGAGACCCAGTACTTC | CASSLTLNEETQYF
. | . | TRBJ2-2 | 11 | TRBV15 | TGTGCCACCCAGAACACCGGGGAGCTGTTTTTT | CATQNTGELFF
TRBD1 | . | TRBJ2-7 | 12 | TRBV5-4 | TGTGCCAGCAGCCTACAGGGGGACGAGCAGTACTTC | CASSLQGDEQYF
TRBD1 | . | TRBJ2-5 | 14 | TRBV18 | TGTGCCAGCTCACCAAGACAGGGCCAAGAGACCCAGTACTTC | CASSPRQGQETQYF
TRBD2 | . | TRBJ2-3 | 15 | TRBV5-6 | TGTGCCAGCAGCCTACTAGCGGGGGGTAAAGATACGCAGTATTTT | CASSLLAGGKDTQYF
TRBD1 | . | TRBJ2-7 | 16 | TRBV25-1 | TGTGCCAGCAGTGGCCGGACAGGGACGGGGGTCTACGAGCAGTACTTC | CASSGRTGTGVYEQYF
. | . | TRBJ1-1 | 11 | TRBV20-1 | TGCAGTGCTATTCAGGGTGAGGAAGCTTTCTTT | CSAIQGEEAFF
. | . | TRBJ1-5 | 15 | TRBV19 | TGTGCCAGTAGTTCGAGTCCGGGTGCCGGTCAGCCCCAGCATTTT | CASSSSPGAGQPQHF
. | . | TRBJ1-1 | 15 | TRBV4-2 | TGTGCCAGCAGCCGAAACGGAGGGGCTAGAACTGAAGCTTTCTTT | CASSRNGGARTEAFF
. | . | TRBJ1-2 | 12 | TRBV12-3/TRBV12-4 | TGTGCCAGCAGTTTAAGTTCGAGTTACTACACCTTC | CASSLSSSYYTF
. | . | TRBJ1-5 | 13 | TRBV12-3/TRBV12-4 | TGTGCCAGCAGTTTAGACGGGTATCAGCCCCAGCATTTT | CASSLDGYQPQHF
. | . | TRBJ1-1 | 13 | TRBV5-1 | TGCGCCAGCAGATTACAGGGGAACACTGAAGCTTTCTTT | CASRLQGNTEAFF
TRBD2 | . | TRBJ2-3 | 15 | TRBV6-5 | TGTGCCAATCTAACACCTAGCGGGGGCACCAAATGGCAGTATTTT | CANLTPSGGTKWQYF
. | . | TRBJ1-1 | 14 | TRBV5-1 | TGCGCCAGCAGCTTTACAGCCCTGAACACTGAAGCTTTCTTT | CASSFTALNTEAFF
. | . | TRBJ2-3 | 13 | TRBV2 | TGTGCCAGCATCTCTGGTTCGGCAGATACGCAGTATTTT | CASISGSADTQYF
. | . | TRBJ2-3 | 14 | TRBV9 | TGTGCCAGCAGCGTAAAACGAACTGAAGATACGCAGTATTTT | CASSVKRTEDTQYF
TRBD1 | . | TRBJ1-2 | 13 | TRBV28 | TGTGCCACCAGTCCGGGACAGGGAATTGGCTACACCTTC | CATSPGQGIGYTF
. | . | TRBJ1-1 | 14 | TRBV6-5 | TGTGCCAGCAGTTACTCTGAGGTTGGCACTGAAGCTTTCTTT | CASSYSEVGTEAFF
. | . | TRBJ1-2 | 14 | TRBV3-1/TRBV3-2 | TGTGCCAGCAGCCTCGGACTTGGGAACTATGGCTACACCTTC | CASSLGLGNYGYTF
TRBD2 | . | TRBJ2-5 | 14 | TRBV20-1 | TGCAGTGCTAGTAACCCAGCGGGGGGTGTGACCCAGTACTTC | CSASNPAGGVTQYF
. | . | TRBJ1-5 | 14 | TRBV7-8 | TGTGCCAGCAGTCAGGTTCGGAGCAATCAGCCCCAGCATTTT | CASSQVRSNQPQHF
TRBD1 | few | TRBJ2-7 | 15 | TRBV7-2 | TGTGCCAGCAGGCCGCAGACCGGGACAGGCTACGAGCAGTACTTC | CASRPQTGTGYEQYF
TRBD1 | . | TRBJ1-1 | 15 | TRBV5-1 | TGCGCCAGCAGCTTCTTACAGGGGGGGAACACTGAAGCTTTCTTT | CASSFLQGGNTEAFF
. | few | TRBJ1-5 | 13 | TRBV7-9 | TGTGCCAGCAGCCCAGGGGATCATCAGCCCCAGCATTTT | CASSPGDHQPQHF
TRBD1 | . | TRBJ1-4 | 16 | TRBV9 | TGTGCCAGCAGCGCCAGATCGATGACAGGGGGGGAAAAACTGTTTTTT | CASSARSMTGGEKLFF
. | . | TRBJ2-7 | 13 | TRBV12-3/TRBV12-4 | TGTGCCAGCAGTCCCCCGGACTTCTACGAGCAGTACTTC | CASSPPDFYEQYF
TRBD1 | few | TRBJ2-5 | 14 | TRBV2 | TGTGCCAGCAGGATCGGACAGGGGACGGAGACCCAGTACTTC | CASRIGQGTETQYF
. | . | TRBJ2-2 | 14 | TRBV4-1 | TGCGCCAGCAGCCACTACGGGGGTGCCGGGGAGCTGTTTTTT | CASSHYGGAGELFF
TRBD1 | . | TRBJ1-1 | 12 | TRBV5-6 | TGTGCCAGCAGCTGGGGACAGGCTGAAGCTTTCTTT | CASSWGQAEAFF
. | . | TRBJ1-5 | 14 | TRBV19 | TGTGCCAGTACCTCGGGCCAGGAGGGTCAGCCCCAGCATTTT | CASTSGQEGQPQHF
TRBD1 | . | TRBJ1-5 | 14 | TRBV7-2 | TGTGCCAGCTCCCCGACAGGGTTCAATCAGCCCCAGCATTTT | CASSPTGFNQPQHF
TRBD1 | . | TRBJ2-7 | 16 | TRBV6-5 | TGTGCCAGCAGTTACTCGAGGACAGGGAGCTCCTACGAGCAGTACTTC | CASSYSRTGSSYEQYF
. | . | TRBJ1-2 | 13 | TRBV5-4 | TGTGCCAGCAGCGCAAGCGAGGGCTATGGCTACACCTTC | CASSASEGYGYTF